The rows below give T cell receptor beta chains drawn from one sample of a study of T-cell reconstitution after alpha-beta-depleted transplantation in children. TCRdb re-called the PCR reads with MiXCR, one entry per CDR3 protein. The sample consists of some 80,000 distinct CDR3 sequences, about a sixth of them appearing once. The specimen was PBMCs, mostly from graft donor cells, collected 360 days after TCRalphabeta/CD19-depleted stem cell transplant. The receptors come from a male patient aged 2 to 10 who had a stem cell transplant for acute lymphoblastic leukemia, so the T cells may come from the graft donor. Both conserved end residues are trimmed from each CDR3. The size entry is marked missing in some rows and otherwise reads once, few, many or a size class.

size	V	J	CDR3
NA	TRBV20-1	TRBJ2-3	SAIEADTQY
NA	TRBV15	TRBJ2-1	ATSRGTRGSYNEQF
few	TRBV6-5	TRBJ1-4	ASSYGNRGPRLF
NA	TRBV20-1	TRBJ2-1	SAREDSRPYNEQF
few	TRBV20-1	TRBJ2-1	SARYIAGVYNEQF
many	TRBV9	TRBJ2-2	ASSDRGPDTGELF
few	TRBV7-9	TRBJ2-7	ASSYRGN
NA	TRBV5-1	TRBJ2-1	ASTFRGHNEQF
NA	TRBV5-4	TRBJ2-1	ASSSGTGYNEQF
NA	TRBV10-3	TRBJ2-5	AISGDNEETQY
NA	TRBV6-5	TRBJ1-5	ASSRRHPNQPQH
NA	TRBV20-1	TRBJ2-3	SARGGRLGTDTQY
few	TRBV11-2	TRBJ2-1	ASSLVLALAGGPWNEQF
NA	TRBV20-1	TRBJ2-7	SARLGRVGEQY
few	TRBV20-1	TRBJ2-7	SAAAGGPYEQY
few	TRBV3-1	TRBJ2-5	ASSQRRGKETQY
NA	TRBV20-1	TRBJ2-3	SARDIAGYTDTQY
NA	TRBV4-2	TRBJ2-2	ASSQGGRDSGELF
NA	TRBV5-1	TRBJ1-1	ASSLMPGARVTEAF
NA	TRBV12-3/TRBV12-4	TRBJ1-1	ASSFIWGLNSNTEAF
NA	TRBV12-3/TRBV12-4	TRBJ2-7	ASSLDRPVYEQY
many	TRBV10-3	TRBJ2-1	AISDPGLAGNGYNEQF
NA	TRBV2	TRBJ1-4	ASSETGTTNEKLF
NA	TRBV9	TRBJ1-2	ASSVDRTGSSYGYT
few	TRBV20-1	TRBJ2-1	SARGTSGYNEQF
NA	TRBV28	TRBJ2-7	ASSPTINDSPYEQY
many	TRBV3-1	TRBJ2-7	ASSQRTKQY
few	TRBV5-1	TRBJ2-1	ASSYRDYNEQF
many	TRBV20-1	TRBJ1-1	SARVLRSNTEAF
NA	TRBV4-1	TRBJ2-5	ASSQVKQETQY
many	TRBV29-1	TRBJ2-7	SVEDRGLGYEQY
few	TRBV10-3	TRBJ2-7	AISESTRGPSSYEQY
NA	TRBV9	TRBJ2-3	ASSGLMGTGTDTQY
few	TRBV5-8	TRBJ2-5	ASSFGTGTQETQY
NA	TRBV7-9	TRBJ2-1	ASSLGTSGRKVEQF
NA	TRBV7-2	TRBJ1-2	ASSLGTYGYT
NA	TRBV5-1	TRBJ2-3	ASSLEGSAIDTQY
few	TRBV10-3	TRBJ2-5	AISESSKQETQY
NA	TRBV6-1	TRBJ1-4	ASSAPESIEKLF
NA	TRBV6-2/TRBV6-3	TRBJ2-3	ASSYAGALPDTQY
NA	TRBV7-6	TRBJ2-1	ASSLTHRGLAGVVYNEQF
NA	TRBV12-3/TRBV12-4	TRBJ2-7	ASSLRVKDYEY